The clone carrying this T cell receptor (beta chain) was seen only once. This entry is derived from a study of blood T cell repertoires in COVID-19. Overall study context: Sites across the United States, Italy and Spain contributed samples from acute and convalescent COVID-19. The cDNA or gDNA used as material had been derived from T cells, B-cell-depleted T cells, or PBMCs.

CDR1 ENHRY and CDR2 SYGVKD come from the germline V gene. Trimming took off 3 bases at V and 5 bases at J, with 13 bases between the two ends. The CDR3 extends over 15 amino acids. In the source study's methods: Estimated nucleated cell counts came from reference gene primer amplification. Method: immunoSEQ multiplex PCR; TCRdb's copy keeps in-frame clones and lacks some. V and J calls and clone size are as listed in that table; D and trimming were resolved from the DNA. This table has hundreds of thousands of clones, 87% appearing once. Sequencing used peripheral blood. V gene TRBV10-3 combines with J gene TRBJ2-2, with D possibly being TRBD2 (7 bases). This clonotype was sampled from a man between 60 and 75 years old who had recovered from COVID-19. The CDR3 sequence: CAISDGGRGTGELFF. CDR3 coding DNA: TGTGCCATCAGTGATGGAGGGAGGGGGACCGGGGAGCTGTTTTTT.